Below, 9 T cell receptor beta chains from the same sample are listed, as sequenced in a study of metastatic and nonmetastatic thyroid tumors. With MiXCR, TCRdb reprocessed the PCR reads. Here the sample spans about 40,000 clones, 28% being singletons. Thyroid surgery was preceded by no treatment in any patient. The specimen sequenced was blood. The receptors come from a male donor with papillary thyroid cancer or a benign thyroid nodule (not recorded which). Some clones in this sample may be carry-over from other donors' samples.

There are many counts of this clone. V usage is TRBV11-3 and J usage is TRBJ2-1; tentatively, D is TRBD1 (5 bases). The CDR3 consists of 16 residues. Looked up from germline, CDR1 is SGHNT and CDR2 is YENEEA. V lost 5 bases and J lost 0, with 14 bases in between. For the CDR3, the DNA is TGTGCCAGCAGCCCACGACAGACCAGCTCCTACAATGAGCAGTTCTTC. It codes for CASSPRQTSSYNEQFF.

This clone was detected ten times or more. The chain is built from TRBV27 and TRBJ2-1, with TRBD2 matching over 11 bases. Trimming cost V 7 bases and J 5 bases; bases outside gene matches: 4. CDR1 and CDR2 (germline): MNHEY, SMNVEV (reference sequence). This CDR3 has 14 amino acids. The CDR3 DNA sequence: TGTGCCAGCAAAACTAGCGGGAGCCACAATGAGCAGTTCTTC. It encodes CASKTSGSHNEQFF.

This chain links TRBV18 with TRBJ1-1; D is unresolved. The CDR3 runs 13 residues. Germline V gene data show CDR1 as KGHSH and CDR2 as LQKENI. With 4 bases removed from V and 3 bases from J, the gap between germline ends came to 9 bases. Here the CDR3 DNA reads TGTGCCAGCTCACACCTGACGCACACTGAAGCTTTCTTT. Translated: CASSHLTHTEAFF. The full variable domain, its missing parts supplied by reference TRBV18 and TRBJ1-1, is NAGVMQNPRHLVRRRGQEARLRCSPMKGHSHVYWYRQLPEEGLKFMVYLQKENIIDESGMPKERFSAEFPKEGPSILRIQQVVRGDSAAYFCASSHLTHTEAFFGQGTRLTVV.

This chain joins TRBV20-1 and TRBJ1-5, with D possibly matching TRBD1 (6 bases). Trimming took off 3 bases at V and 10 bases at J, with 16 bases between the two ends. Germline lookup yields CDR1 DFQATT and CDR2 SNEGSKA (reference sequence). The CDR3 is 13 residues long. The DNA of the CDR3 is TGCAGTGCTAGGGACAGTCCTTTCGAACCCCAGCATTTT. It codes for CSARDSPFEPQHF.

The rearrangement joins TRBV20-1 to TRBJ1-6; D remains ambiguous. The germline V gene has CDR1 DFQATT and CDR2 SNEGSKA (reference sequence). Between the trimmed V and J ends, which lost 0 bases and 2 bases, there was a span of 14 bases. The CDR3 runs 17 residues. In nucleotides, the CDR3 is TGCAGTGCTAGAGATCAGCAGATCGGGACCTATAATTCACCCCTCCACTTT. It encodes CSARDQQIGTYNSPLHF.

This clone was seen many times. V is TRBV6-1 and J is TRBJ2-3; tentative D call: TRBD2 (5 bases). The length of the CDR3 is 14 residues. From germline, CDR1 is MNHNS and CDR2 SASEGT. Deletions cut 5 bases from V and 0 bases from J, with 9 bases between. In nucleotides, the CDR3 is TGTGCCAGCAGTTCCGGACTGAGCACAGATACGCAGTATTTT. Translated, it gives CASSSGLSTDTQYF.

At least ten counts were recorded for this clone. This rearrangement joins TRBV27 to TRBJ1-2, with 10 bases matching TRBD1. The CDR3 spans 16 residues. V shed 3 bases and J 3 bases; nucleotides not matched to a gene: 7. The germline CDR1 and CDR2 sequences are MNHEY and SMNVEV (reference sequence). The CDR3 is CASSLSQGTGDYGYTF. The CDR3 DNA is TGTGCCAGCAGTTTGAGTCAGGGGACAGGGGACTATGGCTACACCTTC.

Ten or more counts support this clone. The chain carries TRBV20-1 and TRBJ1-5; possibly TRBD1 for D (5 bases). Germline assignment: CDR1 DFQATT and CDR2 SNEGSKA (reference sequence). V was cut by 3 bases and J by 3 bases, with 12 bases left in between. The CDR3 loop spans 14 amino acids. In DNA, the CDR3 is TGCAGTGCTAGTCGAACCGGGGCCAATCAGCCCCAGCATTTT. Translated: CSASRTGANQPQHF.

This clone was counted only a few times. A read error may be the cause here, since a much bigger clone is one base away. V gene TRBV25-1 combines with J gene TRBJ2-1, with TRBD2 as a possible D gene (6 bases). This CDR3 spans 13 amino acids. Germline values: CDR1 MGHDK, CDR2 SYGVNS. Written as DNA, the CDR3 is TGTACCAGCAGTGGGAGGATGTCCTATGAGCAGTTCTTC. It codes for CTSSGRMSYEQFF.